Listed below are T cell receptor beta chains from one sample, sequenced in a study of blood T cell repertoires in COVID-19. Sequencing was performed with immunoSEQ multiplex PCR; in TCRdb, only in-frame clones are kept and a portion is missing. This sample has about 89,000 clones, with about 74% found just once. The sequenced material came from peripheral blood. These receptor sequences come from a human donor in a cohort sampled during active COVID-19. CDR3s include the opening cysteine and the closing phenylalanine or tryptophan. The D gene is left open where the match is weak. Rows give clone size only sometimes, using once, few, many, or a class for an expanded clone.

d_gene,abundance,j_gene,v_gene,CDR3nt,CDR3aa
TRBD1,.,TRBJ1-1,TRBV3-1/TRBV3-2,TGTGCCAGCAGTGACAGGGTAAACACTGAAGCTTTCTTT,CASSDRVNTEAFF
.,.,TRBJ1-2,TRBV15,TGTGCCACCAGCAGGGGGGGAGCGGGGGATGGCTACACCTTC,CATSRGGAGDGYTF
.,.,TRBJ2-7,TRBV7-9,TGTGCCAGCAGCCACGGGCGTATGGGAGTTGGATCCTACGAGCAGTACTTC,CASSHGRMGVGSYEQYF
TRBD1,.,TRBJ2-3,TRBV7-2,TGTGCCAGCAGCACTTACAGGGGCCCAGATACGCAGTATTTT,CASSTYRGPDTQYF
.,.,TRBJ2-1,TRBV6-4,TGTGCCAGCAGTGACAACGCGGGGAGCTCCTACAATGAGCAGTTCTTC,CASSDNAGSSYNEQFF
.,.,TRBJ1-5,TRBV30,TGTGCCTGGACGAGCGGGAGCAATCAGCCCCAGCATTTT,CAWTSGSNQPQHF
TRBD1,.,TRBJ2-7,TRBV20-1,TGCAGTGCTAGTCGTCACGGGACAGATCCCTACGAGCAGTACTTC,CSASRHGTDPYEQYF
.,.,TRBJ2-7,TRBV27,TGTGCCAGCAGTTTATCGGGTGACAGCACCTACGAGCAGTACTTC,CASSLSGDSTYEQYF
TRBD1,few,TRBJ1-1,TRBV28,TGTGCCAGCAGTTCGACAGGGGATGCTTTCTTT,CASSSTGDAFF
.,few,TRBJ1-6,TRBV30,TGTGCCTGGAGTTATAGGACTGTACCCCTCCACTTT,CAWSYRTVPLHF
.,.,TRBJ1-3,TRBV30,TGTGCCTGGAGTTTCACAGGGAATTATGGAAACACCATATATTTT,CAWSFTGNYGNTIYF
TRBD2,.,TRBJ2-1,TRBV2,TGTGCCAGCAGTCCTAGCGGGAGGGCCTATGAGCAGTTCTTC,CASSPSGRAYEQFF
TRBD1,.,TRBJ1-1,TRBV19,TGTGCCAGTAGTTTCCGGGACAGACGAAAAGCTTTCTTT,CASSFRDRRKAFF
.,.,TRBJ1-3,TRBV2,TGTGCCAGCAAGATGGACGGGGGTACCATATATTTT,CASKMDGGTIYF
.,.,TRBJ2-5,TRBV19,TGTGCCAGTAGCCCGGGGATGGTGACGCGAGAGACCCAGTACTTC,CASSPGMVTRETQYF
.,.,TRBJ1-1,TRBV28,TGTGCCAGCAGTTTAGTACTGAACCCGCAGGGGAACACTGAAGCTTTCTTT,CASSLVLNPQGNTEAFF
TRBD1,.,TRBJ1-5,TRBV9,TGTGCCAGCAGCGTGATGGGACAGAGCAATCAGCCCCAGCATTTT,CASSVMGQSNQPQHF
.,.,TRBJ1-4,TRBV5-1,TGCGCCAGCAGCTTGGGCAGGGCCGCAACTAATGAAAAACTGTTTTTT,CASSLGRAATNEKLFF
.,.,TRBJ2-2,TRBV19,TGTGCCAGTAGGTTCAGGGGAACGAACACCGGGGAGCTGTTTTTT,CASRFRGTNTGELFF
TRBD2,.,TRBJ2-5,TRBV7-7,TGTGCTAGCAGCTTTAGCACTAGCGGGAGTGAGACCCAGTACTTC,CASSFSTSGSETQYF
.,.,TRBJ2-7,TRBV7-8,TGTGCCAGCAGCCCAGGGGTGCACGAGCAGTACTTC,CASSPGVHEQYF
.,.,TRBJ2-2,TRBV7-2,TGTGCCAGCAGGGACCGGGGGGCACTCACCGGGGAGCTGTTTTTT,CASRDRGALTGELFF
.,once,TRBJ2-5,TRBV27,TGTGCCAGCAGCTCTAGCCCCAGGGGAGAGACCCAGTACTTC,CASSSSPRGETQYF
.,once,TRBJ2-7,TRBV5-6,TGTGCCAGCAGCTTGGGACTAGTGGAATACGAGCAGTACTTC,CASSLGLVEYEQYF
.,.,TRBJ2-7,TRBV11-2,TGTGCCAGCAGCTTAGGCCAGACCTACGAGCAGTACTTC,CASSLGQTYEQYF
TRBD2,.,TRBJ2-1,TRBV5-1,TGCGCCAGCAGCTCTAGCGGGATAGGCTACAATGAGCAGTTCTTC,CASSSSGIGYNEQFF